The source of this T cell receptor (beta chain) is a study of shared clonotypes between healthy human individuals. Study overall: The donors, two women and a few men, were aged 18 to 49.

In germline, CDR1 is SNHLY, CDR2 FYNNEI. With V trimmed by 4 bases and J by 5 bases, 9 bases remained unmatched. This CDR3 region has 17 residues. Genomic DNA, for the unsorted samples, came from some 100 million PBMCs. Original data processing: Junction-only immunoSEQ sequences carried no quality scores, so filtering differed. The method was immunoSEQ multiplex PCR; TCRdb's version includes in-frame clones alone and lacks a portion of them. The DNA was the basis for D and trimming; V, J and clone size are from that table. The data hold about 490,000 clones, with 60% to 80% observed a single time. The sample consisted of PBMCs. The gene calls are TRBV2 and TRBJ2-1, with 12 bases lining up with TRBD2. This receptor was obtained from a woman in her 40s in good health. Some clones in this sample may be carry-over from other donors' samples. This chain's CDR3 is CASSGLAGDPSHNEQFF. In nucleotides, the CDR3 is TGTGCCAGCAGTGGACTAGCGGGAGACCCGAGCCACAATGAGCAGTTCTTC.